This record concerns one TCR beta chain sequence. The method was immunoSEQ multiplex PCR; TCRdb's version includes in-frame clones alone and lacks a portion of them. The sample comprises about 140,000 clones, roughly 91% of which are singletons, and approximately 2.8% rests with the top ten. The data were obtained in a study of T cell responses to AZD1222 COVID-19 vaccine. V was shortened by 9 bases and J by 0 bases, with 11 bases between the two germline ends. Germline-derived CDR1 and CDR2 are KGHDR and SFDVKD. This CDR3 spans 13 amino acids. Pooling covered second doses at about 4 or about 12 weeks.

This material consisted of peripheral blood, taken 28 days after the second AZD1222 dose. The receptor was derived from an adult who received the AZD1222 COVID-19 vaccine. This chain uses TRBV24-1 with TRBJ2-7, with no clear D. DNA for the CDR3: TGTGCCACCCAAGCAGATTCCTCCTACGAGCAGTACTTC. Residues: CATQADSSYEQYF.